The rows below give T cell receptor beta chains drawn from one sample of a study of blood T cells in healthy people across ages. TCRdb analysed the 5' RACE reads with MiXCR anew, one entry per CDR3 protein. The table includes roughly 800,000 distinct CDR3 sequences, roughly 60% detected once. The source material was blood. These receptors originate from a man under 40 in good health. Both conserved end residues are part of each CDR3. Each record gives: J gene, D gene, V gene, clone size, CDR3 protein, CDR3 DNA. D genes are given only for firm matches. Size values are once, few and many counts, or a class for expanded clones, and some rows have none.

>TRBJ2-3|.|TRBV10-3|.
CAINNGTDTQYF
TGTGCCATCAACAACGGCACAGATACGCAGTATTTT
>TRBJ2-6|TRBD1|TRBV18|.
CASSVRQGKTGANVLTF
TGTGCCAGCTCAGTACGACAGGGTAAAACTGGGGCCAACGTCCTGACTTTC
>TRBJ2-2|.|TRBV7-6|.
CASSLEWTGELFF
TGTGCCAGCAGCTTAGAGTGGACCGGGGAGCTGTTTTTT
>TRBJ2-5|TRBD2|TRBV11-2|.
CASSLAGGAVETQYF
TGTGCCAGCAGCTTAGCGGGAGGGGCTGTAGAGACCCAGTACTTC
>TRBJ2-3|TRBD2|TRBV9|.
CASSVPVVGGADTQYF
TGTGCCAGCAGCGTACCGGTGGTGGGAGGGGCAGATACGCAGTATTTT
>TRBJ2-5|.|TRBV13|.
CASSLEKGIQTQYF
TGTGCCAGCAGCTTAGAGAAGGGGATTCAGACCCAGTACTTC
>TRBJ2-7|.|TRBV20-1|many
CSATPGHIYYEQYF
TGCAGTGCTACACCGGGACACATATACTACGAGCAGTACTTC
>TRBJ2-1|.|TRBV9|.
CASSAHTDSNEQFF
TGTGCCAGCAGCGCACATACCGATTCAAATGAGCAGTTCTTC
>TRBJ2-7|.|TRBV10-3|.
CAIRESSPSGRSIEQYF
TGTGCCATCAGGGAATCCAGTCCGTCGGGACGTTCTATTGAGCAGTACTTC
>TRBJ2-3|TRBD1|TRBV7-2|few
CASSQTGGASDTQYF
TGTGCCAGCAGCCAGACAGGGGGCGCCTCAGATACGCAGTATTTT
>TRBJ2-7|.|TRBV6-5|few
CASSPARLDEQYF
TGTGCCAGCAGTCCGGCGAGGTTGGACGAGCAGTACTTC
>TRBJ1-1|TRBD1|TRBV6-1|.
CASSPQGAGDTEAFF
TGTGCCAGCAGTCCTCAGGGGGCTGGGGACACTGAAGCTTTCTTT
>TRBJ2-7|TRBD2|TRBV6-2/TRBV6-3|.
CASSYAGVLYEQYF
TGTGCCAGCAGTTACGCGGGGGTTCTCTACGAGCAGTACTTC
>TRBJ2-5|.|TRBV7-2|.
CASSIRGHAPQETQYF
TGTGCCAGCAGCATCCGGGGCCACGCGCCCCAAGAGACCCAGTACTTC
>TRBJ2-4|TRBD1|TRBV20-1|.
CSATRGLAHIQYF
TGCAGTGCTACAAGGGGGCTAGCTCATATTCAGTACTTC
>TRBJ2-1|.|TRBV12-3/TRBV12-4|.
CATRGSGDYNEQFF
TGTGCCACGAGGGGCAGTGGGGACTACAATGAGCAGTTCTTC
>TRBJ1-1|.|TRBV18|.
CASALPTVDVAFF
TGTGCCAGCGCACTCCCTACAGTAGACGTAGCTTTCTTT
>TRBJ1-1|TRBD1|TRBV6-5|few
CASSTGQERRAFF
TGTGCCAGCAGCACCGGACAGGAAAGGAGGGCTTTCTTT
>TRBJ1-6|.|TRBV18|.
CASSFVETDNSPLHF
TGTGCCAGCTCGTTCGTGGAGACAGATAATTCACCCCTCCACTTT
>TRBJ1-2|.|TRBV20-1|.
CSARDKAQRNYGYTF
TGCAGTGCTAGAGATAAGGCGCAAAGAAACTATGGCTACACCTTC
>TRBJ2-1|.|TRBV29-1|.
CSVEDPGPYQFF
TGCAGCGTTGAAGACCCGGGACCTTACCAGTTCTTC
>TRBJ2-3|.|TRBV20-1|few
CSALGGTITDTQYF
TGCAGTGCCCTGGGTGGGACAATTACGGATACGCAGTATTTT
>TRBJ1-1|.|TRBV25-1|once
CASSELGWTEAFF
TGTGCCAGCAGTGAATTGGGGTGGACTGAAGCTTTCTTT